A selection of T cell receptor beta chains follows, all from one sample in a study of blood T cell repertoires in COVID-19. Libraries were prepared by immunoSEQ multiplex PCR; TCRdb keeps only in-frame clonotypes and omits some of them. The top ten clones hold 4% to 6% of a sample with nearly 110,000 clones, approximately 88% of them seen once. Sequencing was performed on peripheral blood. The source is a middle-aged man with active or convalescent COVID-19. CDR3s include the opening cysteine and the closing phenylalanine or tryptophan. A D gene is named only where the DNA matches it firmly. Expanded clones are given a class, and other clones once, few, many or no size at all.

NA | TRBJ1-1 | NA | TRBV11-2 | CASSLGGGAEAFF | TGTGCCAGCAGCTTAGGCGGGGGGGCTGAAGCTTTCTTT
NA | TRBJ2-1 | TRBD2 | TRBV7-2 | CASSPEGGVGEQFF | TGTGCCAGCAGCCCCGAGGGAGGGGTGGGTGAGCAGTTCTTC
many | TRBJ2-5 | TRBD1 | TRBV27 | CASSGTEDQETQYF | TGTGCCAGCAGTGGGACAGAGGACCAAGAGACCCAGTACTTC
NA | TRBJ2-1 | NA | TRBV11-2 | CASSFLRGSRGNEQFF | TGTGCCAGCAGCTTTCTTAGGGGGAGTAGAGGGAATGAGCAGTTCTTC
NA | TRBJ2-7 | NA | TRBV7-9 | CASSLTPTYEQYF | TGTGCCAGCAGCTTAACACCCACCTACGAGCAGTACTTC
NA | TRBJ2-3 | TRBD1 | TRBV11-3 | CASSSGTESLDTQYF | TGTGCCAGCAGTTCCGGGACAGAGAGTCTAGATACGCAGTATTTT
NA | TRBJ1-1 | NA | TRBV30 | CAWSRARAGTEAFF | TGTGCCTGGAGTCGGGCCAGGGCAGGCACTGAAGCTTTCTTT
NA | TRBJ2-2 | NA | TRBV6-5 | CASRISGPSTGELFF | TGTGCCAGCAGGATTAGCGGCCCGAGCACCGGGGAGCTGTTTTTT
NA | TRBJ2-7 | NA | TRBV7-9 | CASSTERVSYEQYF | TGTGCCAGCAGCACGGAGCGGGTCTCCTACGAGCAGTACTTC
once | TRBJ2-1 | NA | TRBV19 | CASSISASANNEQFF | TGTGCCAGTAGTATATCAGCTAGCGCTAACAATGAGCAGTTCTTC
NA | TRBJ1-6 | NA | TRBV7-9 | CASSLARTDNSPLHF | TGTGCCAGCAGCTTAGCAAGGACAGATAATTCACCCCTCCACTTT
NA | TRBJ1-1 | NA | TRBV27 | CASSRGPTEAFF | TGTGCCAGCAGTCGTGGGCCCACTGAAGCTTTCTTT
NA | TRBJ1-5 | TRBD1 | TRBV28 | CASSLTGAGQPQHF | TGTGCCAGCAGTTTAACAGGGGCGGGTCAGCCCCAGCATTTT
NA | TRBJ1-4 | TRBD1 | TRBV4-1 | CASSQGTGVNEKLFF | TGCGCCAGCAGCCAAGGGACAGGGGTTAATGAAAAACTGTTTTTT
NA | TRBJ2-1 | NA | TRBV6-1 | CASSEPDRQFF | TGTGCCAGCAGTGAACCCGACAGGCAGTTCTTC
few | TRBJ1-6 | NA | TRBV4-3 | CASSQDISGSTSPLHF | TGCGCCAGCAGCCAAGATATTTCGGGGAGTACGTCACCCCTCCACTTT
NA | TRBJ2-1 | NA | TRBV11-1 | CASASRRSSYNEQFF | TGTGCCAGCGCTTCCAGGAGGAGCTCCTACAATGAGCAGTTCTTC
NA | TRBJ1-5 | TRBD1 | TRBV24-1 | CATSDPGTGLPPQHF | TGTGCCACCAGTGACCCAGGGACAGGGCTACCGCCCCAGCATTTT
NA | TRBJ1-4 | NA | TRBV7-2 | CASSSAGMATNEKLFF | TGTGCCAGCAGCTCAGCGGGCATGGCAACTAATGAAAAACTGTTTTTT
NA | TRBJ2-7 | NA | TRBV5-4 | CASSFRGYEQYF | TGTGCCAGCAGCTTTAGGGGGTACGAGCAGTACTTC
NA | TRBJ1-5 | NA | TRBV18 | CASSAWFGDQPQHF | TGTGCCAGCTCCGCTTGGTTCGGGGATCAGCCCCAGCATTTT
NA | TRBJ1-3 | TRBD1 | TRBV7-2 | CASSPGQDGNTIYF | TGTGCCAGCAGCCCTGGACAGGATGGAAACACCATATATTTT
large | TRBJ2-7 | NA | TRBV7-8 | CASSPDRISYEQYF | TGTGCCAGCAGCCCCGACAGAATCTCCTACGAGCAGTACTTC
NA | TRBJ2-3 | NA | TRBV18 | CASSPGGDTQYF | TGTGCCAGCTCACCAGGAGGAGATACGCAGTATTTT
NA | TRBJ1-5 | TRBD1 | TRBV18 | CASSPPNRGSQPQHF | TGTGCCAGCTCACCACCGAACAGGGGTAGTCAGCCCCAGCATTTT
once | TRBJ1-6 | NA | TRBV15 | CATSRETDSPLHF | TGTGCCACCAGCAGAGAAACAGATTCACCCCTCCACTTT
NA | TRBJ2-7 | TRBD1 | TRBV25-1 | CASRGGTGGRYEQYF | TGTGCCAGCAGGGGGGGGACAGGGGGCAGGTACGAGCAGTACTTC
once | TRBJ2-1 | NA | TRBV7-9 | CASSRSDDYNEQFF | TGTGCCAGCAGCCGAAGCGACGACTACAATGAGCAGTTCTTC
NA | TRBJ1-5 | TRBD1 | TRBV27 | CASRSGGAGQPQHF | TGTGCCAGCAGGTCAGGGGGCGCAGGTCAGCCCCAGCATTTT
NA | TRBJ2-2 | TRBD1 | TRBV14 | CASSQYRGSGELFF | TGTGCCAGCAGCCAATACAGGGGCTCCGGGGAGCTGTTTTTT
NA | TRBJ1-5 | NA | TRBV4-3 | CASSQDESSNQPQHF | TGCGCCAGCAGCCAAGATGAGAGTAGCAATCAGCCCCAGCATTTT
NA | TRBJ1-5 | NA | TRBV6-2/TRBV6-3 | CASSYSGEGNQPQHF | TGTGCCAGCAGTTACTCGGGTGAGGGAAATCAGCCCCAGCATTTT
NA | TRBJ1-2 | NA | TRBV2 | CASRGWGGNYGYTF | TGTGCCAGCAGGGGATGGGGGGGCAACTATGGCTACACCTTC
NA | TRBJ2-7 | NA | TRBV4-1 | CASSRASSFSSYEQYF | TGCGCCAGCAGCCGCGCATCTAGCTTCTCCTCCTACGAGCAGTACTTC
NA | TRBJ2-3 | TRBD1 | TRBV19 | CASRQITGVGTDTQYF | TGTGCCAGTAGACAAATTACAGGGGTTGGCACAGATACGCAGTATTTT
NA | TRBJ2-1 | TRBD1 | TRBV19 | CASSISPGQGVLYAYNEQFF | TGTGCCAGTAGTATAAGCCCGGGACAGGGAGTGCTATACGCCTACAATGAGCAGTTCTTC
NA | TRBJ1-5 | NA | TRBV19 | CASSTQGKSNQPQHF | TGTGCCAGTAGTACGCAGGGTAAGAGCAATCAGCCCCAGCATTTT
NA | TRBJ2-4 | NA | TRBV27 | CASSLAQKNIQYF | TGTGCCAGCAGTTTAGCACAAAAAAACATTCAGTACTTC
NA | TRBJ2-1 | NA | TRBV10-3 | CAISGEGYEQFF | TGTGCCATCAGTGGAGAGGGATATGAGCAGTTCTTC
NA | TRBJ1-1 | NA | TRBV3-1/TRBV3-2 | CASSSRAGGRGSTEAFF | TGTGCCAGCAGCTCAAGGGCAGGAGGACGAGGGAGCACTGAAGCTTTCTTT
NA | TRBJ1-5 | NA | TRBV5-1 | CASSFFPQADQPQHF | TGCGCCAGCAGCTTTTTCCCCCAGGCTGATCAGCCCCAGCATTTT
NA | TRBJ1-2 | NA | TRBV18 | CASSPPPNLYYGYTF | TGTGCCAGCTCTCCTCCACCTAATCTTTACTATGGCTACACCTTC
NA | TRBJ2-3 | NA | TRBV10-1 | CASSEPGRTDTQYF | TGCGCCAGCAGCGAACCAGGGCGCACAGATACGCAGTATTTT
NA | TRBJ2-7 | TRBD2 | TRBV7-3 | CASSLSPGTSGSGYEQYF | TGTGCCAGCAGCTTATCTCCTGGGACTAGCGGGAGTGGCTACGAGCAGTACTTC
NA | TRBJ2-5 | NA | TRBV6-5 | CASTRGAGEGTQYF | TGTGCCAGCACCCGAGGGGCAGGGGAAGGGACCCAGTACTTC
NA | TRBJ2-1 | TRBD1 | TRBV27 | CASSLSGQGTYNEQFF | TGTGCCAGCAGTTTATCGGGACAGGGGACCTACAATGAGCAGTTCTTC
NA | TRBJ2-2 | TRBD2 | TRBV4-3 | CASSLVAGGVSGELFF | TGCGCCAGCAGCTTGGTCGCGGGAGGGGTGAGCGGGGAGCTGTTTTTT
NA | TRBJ2-5 | NA | TRBV28 | CASSQQRYQETQYF | TGTGCCAGCAGCCAACAGCGGTACCAAGAGACCCAGTACTTC